The next 11 T cell receptor beta chains were all read from a single sample in a study of blood T cell repertoires in COVID-19. Profiled with immunoSEQ multiplex PCR; TCRdb holds only in-frame clones, not every one. Among 80,000 or so clones listed, roughly nine tenths were seen once. The material sequenced was peripheral blood. The receptors stem from a woman aged 55 to 70 with acute or convalescent COVID-19.

The CDR3 nucleotides read TGCGCCAGCAGCTTGGGGTTGGGACTAGGCTACGAGCAGTACTTC. Translated, it gives CASSLGLGLGYEQYF. This chain links TRBV5-1 with TRBJ2-7; 8 nucleotides align to TRBD2. Germline CDR1 reads SGHRS; CDR2 reads YFSETQ. J lost 3 bases, V lost 0 bases, and 5 bases had no gene match. The CDR3 has 15 residues.

The V call is TRBV5-5, the J call TRBJ2-3; TRBD1 might be the D (6 bases). The CDR3 spans 17 residues. V lost 0 bases and J lost 4, with 18 bases in between. CDR1 is SGHKS and CDR2 is YYEKEE in the germline V gene (reference sequence). The CDR3 here is CASSLGSGGLRADTQYF. The CDR3 DNA follows: TGTGCCAGCAGCTTGGGAAGTGGGGGCCTTCGAGCAGATACGCAGTATTTT.

The V and J genes are TRBV4-2 and TRBJ2-6; weak D call: TRBD2 (5 bases). The V and J ends lost 0 bases and 4 bases respectively, with 13 bases between them. This CDR3 comprises 17 residues. The germline V gene has CDR1 LGHNA and CDR2 YNFKEQ. The CDR3 reads CASSQDRGPAGANVLTF. In DNA, the CDR3 is TGTGCCAGCAGCCAAGATCGAGGGCCGGCCGGGGCCAACGTCCTGACTTTC.

The genes are TRBV6-5 and TRBJ2-1; a weak D match, TRBD1 (6 bases). The CDR3 is 14 amino acids. Trimming removed 5 bases from V and 7 bases from J, with 15 bases in between. Germline V lookup: CDR1 MNHEY, CDR2 SVGAGI. The CDR3 bases are TGTGCCAGCAGTCGGAACAGGGAGACAAATGAGCAGTTCTTC. Translated: CASSRNRETNEQFF.

This clone has just one count. The chain has TRBV5-1 and TRBJ2-7; 8 positions agree with TRBD2. CDR1 and CDR2 from the germline V gene are SGHRS and YFSETQ. The length of the CDR3 is 14 residues. Here the CDR3 reads CPRSHGGGSYEQYF. CDR3 in DNA: TGCCCCCGCAGCCACGGGGGGGGCTCCTACGAGCAGTACTTC.

The chain carries TRBV12-5 and TRBJ1-4; D unclear. Looked up from germline, CDR1 is LGHNT and CDR2 is FRNRAP. The CDR3 spans 15 residues. With 5 bases removed from V and 0 bases from J, the gap between germline ends came to 10 bases. The CDR3 spells CASGPPSATNEKLFF. DNA of the CDR3: TGTGCTAGTGGTCCCCCAAGCGCAACTAATGAAAAACTGTTTTTT. The full variable domain, rest sourced from reference TRBV12-5 and TRBJ1-4, is DARVTQTPRHKVTEMGQEVTMRCQPILGHNTVFWYRQTMMQGLELLAYFRNRAPLDDSGMPKDRFSAEMPDATLATLKIQPSEPRDSAVYFCASGPPSATNEKLFFGSGTQLSVL.

V is TRBV9 and J is TRBJ2-3; weak D call: TRBD2 (6 bases). This CDR3 contains 17 residues. Trimming took off 6 bases at V and 1 base at J, with 21 bases between the two ends. Germline lookup yields CDR1 SGDLS and CDR2 YYNGEE. CDR3 in amino acids: CASNSPRGLRGTDTQYF. The CDR3 region has the DNA TGTGCCAGCAACTCCCCCCGAGGACTACGAGGCACAGATACGCAGTATTTT. Looking up the rest from reference TRBV9 and TRBJ2-3 gives the full variable domain: DSGVTQTPKHLITATGQRVTLRCSPRSGDLSVYWYQQSLDQGLQFLIQYYNGEERAKGNILERFSAQQFPDLHSELNLSSLELGDSALYFCASNSPRGLRGTDTQYFGPGTRLTVL.

CDR3 nucleotides: TGTGCCAGCAGTTTCTCGGGACAGGGTCTGAATCAGCCCCAGCATTTT. Translated: CASSFSGQGLNQPQHF. V and J are TRBV28 and TRBJ1-5, with 9 bases fitting TRBD1. The CDR3 is 16 amino acids. Germline V CDR1 and CDR2: MDHEN, SYDVKM. The junction had 7 bases not matched to a gene; V was cut back by 3 bases and J by 4 bases.

The chain has TRBV18 and TRBJ2-3; TRBD2 matches at 7 bases. The germline gives CDR1 KGHSH, CDR2 LQKENI. J lost 2 bases, V lost 2 bases, and 16 bases had no gene match. The CDR3 is made up of 19 amino acids. CDR3 sequence: CASSPSIGRAPRATDTQYF. CDR3 coding DNA: TGTGCCAGCTCACCATCGATTGGGAGGGCTCCCCGGGCCACAGATACGCAGTATTTT. The variable domain in full, with the rest retrieved from reference TRBV18 and TRBJ2-3, is NAGVMQNPRHLVRRRGQEARLRCSPMKGHSHVYWYRQLPEEGLKFMVYLQKENIIDESGMPKERFSAEFPKEGPSILRIQQVVRGDSAAYFCASSPSIGRAPRATDTQYFGPGTRLTVL.

The rearrangement uses TRBV2 and TRBJ2-7, with D unresolved. The CDR3 is made up of 11 amino acids. Germline V CDR1 and CDR2: SNHLY, FYNNEI. The V end was cut by 5 bases, the J end by 3 bases, with 5 bases between. DNA for the CDR3: TGTGCCAGCAGTTACAACTACGAGCAGTACTTC. Translation gives CASSYNYEQYF.

The chain links TRBV27 to TRBJ1-2, with a possible D match to TRBD1 (6 bases). The CDR3 length is 14 residues. Germline V lookup: CDR1 MNHEY, CDR2 SMNVEV (reference sequence). Trimming left V 5 bases short and J 5 bases short, with 15 bases between. For the CDR3, the DNA is TGTGCCAGCAGTCTACAGGGATTCGGTTATGGCTACACCTTC. Its translation is CASSLQGFGYGYTF.